This T cell receptor (beta chain) was identified during a study of tumor-infiltrating lymphocytes in primary liver carcinoma. Study results and limitations: A significantly higher top-250-clone fraction was found in tumors than in blood (p = 0.039).

Using a constant-region primer together with ProtoScript II reverse transcriptase, TCR beta cDNA was made from around 0.55 ug of total RNA. TCR beta libraries came from three nested multiplex PCR rounds using slightly modified ARM-PCR. TCRdb ran MiXCR on the multiplex PCR reads and lists one entry per CDR3 protein. The sample lists about 320,000 distinct CDR3 sequences; over 55% were seen once. Germline DNA was also extracted, while the blood RNA originated from unsorted whole blood. Turning to this clonotype: Its target is not known. Given a much more abundant clone one base away, this may be a read error. The CDR3 does not end in the conserved phenylalanine or tryptophan, so this is likely a read error.

Sequencing was performed on peripheral blood. The source is a man aged 35 to 55 with primary liver carcinoma and hepatitis B virus infection.

CDR3 sequence: CSVEIWGGTPYEQYS. The CDR3 coding sequence is TGCAGCGTTGAAATTTGGGGCGGAACCCCCTACGAGCAGTACTCC. The chain joins TRBV29-1 to TRBJ2-7, with D possibly being TRBD1 (5 bases). The CDR3 has 15 amino acids. The germline gives CDR1 SQVTM, CDR2 ANQGSEA. The V end lost 2 bases, the J end lost 2 bases, and 16 bases lay between the germline ends.